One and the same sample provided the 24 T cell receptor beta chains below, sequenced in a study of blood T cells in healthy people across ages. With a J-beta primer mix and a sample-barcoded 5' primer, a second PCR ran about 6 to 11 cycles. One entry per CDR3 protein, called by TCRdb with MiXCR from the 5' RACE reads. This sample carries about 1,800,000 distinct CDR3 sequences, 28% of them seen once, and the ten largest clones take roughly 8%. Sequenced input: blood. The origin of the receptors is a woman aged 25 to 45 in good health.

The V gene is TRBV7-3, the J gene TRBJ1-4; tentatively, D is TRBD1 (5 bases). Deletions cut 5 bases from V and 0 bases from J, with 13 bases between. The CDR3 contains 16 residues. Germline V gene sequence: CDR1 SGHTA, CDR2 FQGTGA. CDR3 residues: CASSRLSTATNEKLFF. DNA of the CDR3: TGTGCCAGCAGCCGACTCTCGACAGCAACTAATGAAAAACTGTTTTTT.

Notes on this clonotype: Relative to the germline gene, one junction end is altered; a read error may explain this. For the CDR3, the DNA is TGTGCCAACAGCGTAGGCGGAGCCGCTAACTACGGCTACACCTTC. Protein sequence: CANSVGGAANYGYTF. The chain combines TRBV9 with TRBJ1-2; D unresolved. The length of the CDR3 is 15 residues. Germline V lookup: CDR1 SGDLS, CDR2 YYNGEE. Complete variable domain (other parts from reference TRBV9 and TRBJ1-2): DSGVTQTPKHLITATGQRVTLRCSPRSGDLSVYWYQQSLDQGLQFLIQYYNGEERAKGNILERFSAQQFPDLHSELNLSSLELGDSALYFCANSVGGAANYGYTFGSGTRLTVV.

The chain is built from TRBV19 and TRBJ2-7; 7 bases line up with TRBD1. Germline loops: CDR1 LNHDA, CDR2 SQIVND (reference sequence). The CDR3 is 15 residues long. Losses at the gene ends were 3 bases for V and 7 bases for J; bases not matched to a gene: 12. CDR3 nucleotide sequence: TGTGCCAGTAGTATCCTGGCCTTCCCCAGGGGGGAGCAGTACTTC. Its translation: CASSILAFPRGEQYF.

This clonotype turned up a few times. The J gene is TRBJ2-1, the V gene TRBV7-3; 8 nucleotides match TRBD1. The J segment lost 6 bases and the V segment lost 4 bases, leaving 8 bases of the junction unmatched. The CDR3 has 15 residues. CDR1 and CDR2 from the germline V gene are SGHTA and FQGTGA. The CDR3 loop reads CASSYDRGSLNEQFF. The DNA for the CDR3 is TGTGCCAGCAGCTATGACAGGGGATCCCTCAATGAGCAGTTCTTC.

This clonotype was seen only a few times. CDR3 protein: CASSLDRAYNQPQHF. The CDR3 nucleotides read TGTGCCAGCAGTCTTGACAGGGCTTACAATCAGCCCCAGCATTTT. This chain links TRBV12-3 or TRBV12-4 with TRBJ1-5, with 7 positions matching TRBD1. The ends lost 5 bases at V and 3 bases at J; junction bases unmatched: 7. The CDR3 spans 15 residues.

The DNA for the CDR3 is TGCGCCAGCAGGCCCGGCGGGCGGACAGGAGAGACCCAGTACTTC. Translated: CASRPGGRTGETQYF. The chain combines TRBV5-1 with TRBJ2-5; TRBD1 aligns across 7 bases. The length of the CDR3 is 15 residues. From germline, CDR1 is SGHRS and CDR2 YFSETQ. The J segment lost 4 bases and the V segment lost 5 bases, leaving 11 bases of the junction unmatched.

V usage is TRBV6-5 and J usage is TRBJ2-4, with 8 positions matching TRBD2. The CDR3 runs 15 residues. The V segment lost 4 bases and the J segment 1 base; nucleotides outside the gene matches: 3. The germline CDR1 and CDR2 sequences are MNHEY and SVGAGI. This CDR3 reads CASSSRGGAKNIQYF. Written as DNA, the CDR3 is TGTGCCAGCAGTTCCCGGGGGGGGGCCAAAAACATTCAGTACTTC.

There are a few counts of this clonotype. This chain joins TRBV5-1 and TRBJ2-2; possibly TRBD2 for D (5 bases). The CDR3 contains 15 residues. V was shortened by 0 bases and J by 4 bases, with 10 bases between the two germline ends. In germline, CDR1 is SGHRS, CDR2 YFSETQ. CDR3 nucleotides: TGCGCCAGCAGCTTGGGGCCGGAGGCCACCGGGGAGCTGTTTTTT. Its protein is CASSLGPEATGELFF.

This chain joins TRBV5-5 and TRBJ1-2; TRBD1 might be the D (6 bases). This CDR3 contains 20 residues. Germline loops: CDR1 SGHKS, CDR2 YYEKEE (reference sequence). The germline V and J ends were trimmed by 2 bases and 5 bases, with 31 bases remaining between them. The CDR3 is CASSFAVGTKVGGPTYGYTF. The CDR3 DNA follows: TGTGCCAGCAGCTTCGCGGTGGGGACGAAGGTCGGGGGCCCCACTTATGGCTACACCTTC.

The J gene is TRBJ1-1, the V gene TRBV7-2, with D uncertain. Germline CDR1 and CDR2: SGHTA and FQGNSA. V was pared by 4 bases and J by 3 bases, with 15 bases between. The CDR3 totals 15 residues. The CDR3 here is CASSSLNVGDTEAFF. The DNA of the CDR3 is TGTGCCAGCAGCTCCCTTAATGTCGGGGACACTGAAGCTTTCTTT.

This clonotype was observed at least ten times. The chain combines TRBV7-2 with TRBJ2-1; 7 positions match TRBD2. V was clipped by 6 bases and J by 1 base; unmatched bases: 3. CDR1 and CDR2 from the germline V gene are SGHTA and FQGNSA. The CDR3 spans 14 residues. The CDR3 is CASSPGGSYNEQFF. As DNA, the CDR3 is TGTGCCAGCAGTCCGGGAGGTTCCTACAATGAGCAGTTCTTC.

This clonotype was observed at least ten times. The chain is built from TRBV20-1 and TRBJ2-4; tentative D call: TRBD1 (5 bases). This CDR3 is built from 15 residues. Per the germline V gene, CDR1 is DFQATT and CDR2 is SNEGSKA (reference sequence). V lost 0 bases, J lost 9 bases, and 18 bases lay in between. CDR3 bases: TGCAGTGCTAGAGATCAAGGGGCTATCGGACCCATTCAGTACTTC. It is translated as CSARDQGAIGPIQYF.

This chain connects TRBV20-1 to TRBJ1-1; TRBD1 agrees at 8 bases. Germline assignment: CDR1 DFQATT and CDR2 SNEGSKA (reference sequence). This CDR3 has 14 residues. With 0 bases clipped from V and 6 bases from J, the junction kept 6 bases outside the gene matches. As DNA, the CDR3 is TGCAGTGCTAGAGATTTCCAGGGGGCTTCTGAAGCTTTCTTT. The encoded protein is CSARDFQGASEAFF.

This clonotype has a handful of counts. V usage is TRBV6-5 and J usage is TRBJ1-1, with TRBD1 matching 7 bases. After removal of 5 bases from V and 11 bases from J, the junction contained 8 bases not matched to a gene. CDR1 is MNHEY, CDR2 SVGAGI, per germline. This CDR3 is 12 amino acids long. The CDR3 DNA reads TGTGCCAGCAGTGCACAGGGGCGTCGGGCTTTCTTT. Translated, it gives CASSAQGRRAFF.

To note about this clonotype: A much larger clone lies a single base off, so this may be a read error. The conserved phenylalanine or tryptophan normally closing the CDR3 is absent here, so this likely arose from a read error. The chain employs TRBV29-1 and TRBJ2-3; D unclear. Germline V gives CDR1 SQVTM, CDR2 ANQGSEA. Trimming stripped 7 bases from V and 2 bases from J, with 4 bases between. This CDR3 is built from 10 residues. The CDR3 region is CSGDTDTQYL. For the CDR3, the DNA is TGCAGCGGGGACACAGATACGCAGTATTTG.

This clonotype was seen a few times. As DNA, the CDR3 is TGTGCCAGCAGTTTAGCGGGACGCACCTCTGGGGCCAACGTCCTGACTTTC. Translated, it gives CASSLAGRTSGANVLTF. V is TRBV12-3 or TRBV12-4 and J is TRBJ2-6; the D call may be TRBD1 or TRBD2 (5 bases each). The CDR3 spans 17 residues. V was shortened by 0 bases and J by 0 bases, with 9 bases between the two germline ends.

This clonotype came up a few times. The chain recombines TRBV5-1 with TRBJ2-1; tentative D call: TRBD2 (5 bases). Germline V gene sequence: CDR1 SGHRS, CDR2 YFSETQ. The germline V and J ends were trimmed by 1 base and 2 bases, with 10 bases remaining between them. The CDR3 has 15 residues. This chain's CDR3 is CASSLIPGTYNEQFF. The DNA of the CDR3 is TGCGCCAGCAGCTTGATCCCGGGAACCTACAATGAGCAGTTCTTC.

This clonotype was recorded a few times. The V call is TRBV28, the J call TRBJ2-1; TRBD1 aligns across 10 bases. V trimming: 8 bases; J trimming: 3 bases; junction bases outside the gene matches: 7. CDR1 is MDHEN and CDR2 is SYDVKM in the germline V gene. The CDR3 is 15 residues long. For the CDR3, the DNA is TGTGCCAGCCCCCCCGGGACAGGGGACTACAATGAGCAGTTCTTC. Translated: CASPPGTGDYNEQFF.

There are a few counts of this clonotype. The CDR3 loop reads CSAREDPYNEQFF. The CDR3 DNA reads as TGCAGTGCTAGAGAAGATCCCTACAATGAGCAGTTCTTC. This chain connects TRBV20-1 to TRBJ2-1; D uncertain. Trimming cost V 0 bases and J 2 bases, with 5 bases left between them. CDR1 DFQATT and CDR2 SNEGSKA come from the germline V gene (reference sequence). The length of the CDR3 is 13 residues.

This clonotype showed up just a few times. CDR3: CASSGGRGGRNQPQHF. The CDR3 bases are TGTGCCAGCAGTGGGGGGCGGGGAGGGCGCAATCAGCCCCAGCATTTT. The V and J genes are TRBV6-6 and TRBJ1-5, with TRBD1 as a possible D gene (6 bases). This CDR3 has 16 amino acids. CDR1 MNHNY and CDR2 SVGAGI come from the germline V gene (reference sequence). V lost 5 bases and J 2 bases, leaving 16 bases between the germline ends.

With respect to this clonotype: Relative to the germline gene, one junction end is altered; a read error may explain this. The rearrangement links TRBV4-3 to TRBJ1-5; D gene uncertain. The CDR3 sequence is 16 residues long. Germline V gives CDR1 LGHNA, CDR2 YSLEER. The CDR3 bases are TGCGCCGGCAGCCAAGATCTTACGGCCCCCAATCAGCCCCAGCATTTT. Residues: CAGSQDLTAPNQPQHF.

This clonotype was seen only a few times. The CDR3 loop is CASGPERNEQFF. The DNA for the CDR3 is TGTGCTAGTGGTCCCGAACGTAATGAGCAGTTCTTC. The chain employs TRBV12-5 and TRBJ2-1; D is ambiguous. The germline CDR1 and CDR2 sequences are LGHNT and FRNRAP. The CDR3 length is 12 residues. Trimming cost V 5 bases and J 7 bases, with 9 bases left between them.

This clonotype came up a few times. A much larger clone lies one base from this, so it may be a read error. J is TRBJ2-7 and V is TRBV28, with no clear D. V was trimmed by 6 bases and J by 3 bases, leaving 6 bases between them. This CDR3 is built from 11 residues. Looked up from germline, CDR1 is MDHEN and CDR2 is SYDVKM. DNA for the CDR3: TGTGCCAGCAGATTTAACTACGAGCAGTACTTC. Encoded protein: CASRFNYEQYF.

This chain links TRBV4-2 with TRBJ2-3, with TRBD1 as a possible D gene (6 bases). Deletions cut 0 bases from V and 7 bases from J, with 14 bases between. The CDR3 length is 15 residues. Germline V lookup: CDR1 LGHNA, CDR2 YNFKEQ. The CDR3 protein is CASSQEIPTGNTQYF. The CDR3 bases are TGTGCCAGCAGCCAAGAGATCCCGACAGGAAATACGCAGTATTTT.